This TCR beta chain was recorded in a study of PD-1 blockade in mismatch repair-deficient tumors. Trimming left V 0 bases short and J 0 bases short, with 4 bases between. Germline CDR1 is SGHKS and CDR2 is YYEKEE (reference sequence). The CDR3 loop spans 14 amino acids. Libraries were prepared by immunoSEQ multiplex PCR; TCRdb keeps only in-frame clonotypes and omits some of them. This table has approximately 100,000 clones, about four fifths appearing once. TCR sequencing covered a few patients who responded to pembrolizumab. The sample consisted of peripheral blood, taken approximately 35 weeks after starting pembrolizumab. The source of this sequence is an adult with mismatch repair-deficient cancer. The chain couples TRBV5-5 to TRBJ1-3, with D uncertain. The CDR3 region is CASSLGSSGNTIYF. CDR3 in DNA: TGTGCCAGCAGCTTGGGGTCCTCTGGAAACACCATATATTTT.